This T cell receptor beta chain is from a study of blood T cell repertoires in COVID-19. Germline V lookup: CDR1 MNHNS, CDR2 SASEGT. The CDR3 has 17 residues. Losses at the gene ends were 5 bases for V and 2 bases for J; bases not matched to a gene: 11. TCRdb's table, derived via immunoSEQ multiplex PCR, lists solely in-frame clones and lacks some. Among over 300,000 clones, around 82% were seen once, and the ten largest hold about 1.2%. This clone occurred once. Sequencing was done on a sample of peripheral blood. The source of this sequence is a woman in her 50s with acute or convalescent COVID-19. The rearrangement uses TRBV6-1 and TRBJ2-5; 10 bases are a match to TRBD1. The CDR3 spells CASSKDSDRGRQETQYF. The DNA of the CDR3 is TGTGCCAGCAGTAAAGATAGCGACAGGGGGCGGCAAGAGACCCAGTACTTC.